This is a list of T cell receptor beta chains from one sample in a study of shared clonotypes between healthy human individuals. Assay used: immunoSEQ multiplex PCR; TCRdb lists only in-frame clones, some missing. The table has approximately 600,000 clones, roughly 96% seen once; the top ten hold around 0.11%. Sequencing input: naive CD8+ T cells sorted from blood. The source of these receptors is a woman aged 25-40 years in good health. CDR3s include the opening cysteine and the closing phenylalanine or tryptophan. D genes are given only for firm matches. Only some rows state a clone size, as once, few, many or a class for expanded clones.

J gene,clone size,V gene,D gene,CDR3 DNA,CDR3 protein
TRBJ2-7,.,TRBV27,TRBD2,TGTGCCAGCGGCGCGGGACTAGCGGTTCCGGAGCAGTACTTC,CASGAGLAVPEQYF
TRBJ2-1,.,TRBV28,.,TGTGCCAGCCGTCTCGGCACTTCCTACAATGAGCAGTTCTTC,CASRLGTSYNEQFF
TRBJ2-2,.,TRBV4-1,TRBD2,TGCGCCACTCGGCCGGTACCGGCAGGGACTATTACCGGGGAGCTGTTTTTT,CATRPVPAGTITGELFF
TRBJ2-7,.,TRBV27,TRBD1,TGTGCCAGCAGAGCCGGGACAGGCTACGAGCAGTACTTC,CASRAGTGYEQYF
TRBJ2-7,.,TRBV4-1,.,TGCGCCAGCAGCCAAGAGCGGCTAGTGGGGGAGCAGTACTTC,CASSQERLVGEQYF
TRBJ2-1,.,TRBV12-5,.,TGTGCTAGTGGCTGCAGGGGCTCCTACAATGAGCAGTTCTTC,CASGCRGSYNEQFF
TRBJ2-7,.,TRBV7-9,TRBD1,TGTGCCAGCAGCCCCTTGGACAGGGGCTACGAGCAGTACTTC,CASSPLDRGYEQYF
TRBJ2-5,.,TRBV29-1,.,TGCAGCGTTGTGGACAGTAGGTTAATGGTAGAGACCCAGTACTTC,CSVVDSRLMVETQYF
TRBJ1-2,once,TRBV5-1,.,TGCGCCAGCAGCTTGGGAGGCTACACCTTC,CASSLGGYTF
TRBJ2-1,.,TRBV5-1,TRBD2,TGCGCCAGCAGCCGCGGGAGGAGGGATGAGCAGTTCTTC,CASSRGRRDEQFF
TRBJ1-1,.,TRBV15,.,TGTGCCACCAGCAGAGTTATTCTGACACACACTGAAGCTTTCTTT,CATSRVILTHTEAFF
TRBJ2-7,.,TRBV2,.,TGTGCCAGCAACCCTCTCGGAAGGCTGGGGGGAGTCGAGCAGTACTTC,CASNPLGRLGGVEQYF
TRBJ2-3,.,TRBV9,.,TGTGCCAGCAGCGTAGGCTCCAACTGGGGCGGCACAGATACGCAGTATTTT,CASSVGSNWGGTDTQYF
TRBJ1-5,few,TRBV28,.,TGTGCCAGCAGTTTAGACCGCAGCAATCAGCCCCAGCATTTT,CASSLDRSNQPQHF
TRBJ2-7,.,TRBV7-9,.,TGTGCCAGCAGCCAGGGACTGGAAAACGAGCAGTACTTC,CASSQGLENEQYF
TRBJ2-7,.,TRBV28,TRBD2,TGTGCCAGCAACCCTAGCGGGAGCTCCTACGAGCAGTACTTC,CASNPSGSSYEQYF
TRBJ1-1,.,TRBV28,TRBD1,TGTGCCAGCAGCACGGACAGGGACGGTGAAGCTTTCTTT,CASSTDRDGEAFF
TRBJ2-7,.,TRBV28,TRBD2,TGTGCCAGCAGCTCCAGTAGCGGGAGTCTCGTAAGTTGGTCCTACGAGCAGTACTTC,CASSSSSGSLVSWSYEQYF
TRBJ2-1,.,TRBV2,.,TGTGCCAGCGGCGAAAGTAACGCCATCACCCAGTTCTTC,CASGESNAITQFF
TRBJ1-2,.,TRBV5-5,TRBD1,TGTGCCAGCAGCCAAGGACAGGGGGTAGATGGCTACACCTTC,CASSQGQGVDGYTF
TRBJ1-2,.,TRBV7-9,.,TGTGCCAGCCAGGAGAGGACGCCAAACTATGGCTACACCTTC,CASQERTPNYGYTF
TRBJ2-5,.,TRBV29-1,.,TGCAGCGTTGATTGGGGTGCCCAAGAGACCCAGTACTTC,CSVDWGAQETQYF
TRBJ2-3,.,TRBV28,TRBD2,TGTGCCAGCAGTTTATTAGCGGGAGGGAACACAGATACGCAGTATTTT,CASSLLAGGNTDTQYF
TRBJ1-4,.,TRBV4-1,.,TGCGCCAGCAGCCAAGGACACGGTGAAAAACTGTTTTTT,CASSQGHGEKLFF
TRBJ2-5,.,TRBV13,.,TGTGCCAGCAGCTTAGAAGGTATTGGAGAGACCCAGTACTTC,CASSLEGIGETQYF
TRBJ2-2,.,TRBV7-8,TRBD2,TGTGCCAGCAGCTCCGCCTTCCCGGGAGGTTTCCCCACCGGGGAGCTGTTTTTT,CASSSAFPGGFPTGELFF
TRBJ2-7,.,TRBV5-1,TRBD2,TGCGCCAGCCGAAGGACTAGCGGGTTCTACGAGCAGTACTTC,CASRRTSGFYEQYF
TRBJ1-2,.,TRBV4-1,.,TGCGCCAGCAGCCAAGGAGGAATGGGGGGCTACACCTTC,CASSQGGMGGYTF
TRBJ2-7,.,TRBV6-1,.,TGTGCCCTACAGGGATCCGGCTACGAGCAGTACTTC,CALQGSGYEQYF
TRBJ1-5,few,TRBV15,.,TGTGCCACCAGCAGGCTTGGTCAGCCCCAGCATTTT,CATSRLGQPQHF
TRBJ2-3,.,TRBV13,.,TGTGCCAGCAGCTCCCCGGGAGTCCCAGATACGCAGTATTTT,CASSSPGVPDTQYF
TRBJ1-1,.,TRBV27,.,TGTGCCAGCAGTTTAAACGGGGGAGGGTACACTGAAGCTTTCTTT,CASSLNGGGYTEAFF
TRBJ2-3,once,TRBV29-1,TRBD1,TGCAGCGTTGCCCAGGGGGAACGTACAGATACGCAGTATTTT,CSVAQGERTDTQYF
TRBJ1-2,.,TRBV15,TRBD1,TGTGCCACCAGCAGTCTGACAGGGGGCTTTAACTATGGCTACACCTTC,CATSSLTGGFNYGYTF
TRBJ2-2,.,TRBV5-1,TRBD2,TGCGCCAGCAGCTTGACCGGGAGGGCCGGTGGCACCGGGGAGCTGTTTTTT,CASSLTGRAGGTGELFF
TRBJ2-7,.,TRBV2,TRBD1,TGTGCCAGCAGTTCGGGACAGGGAGGGACCTACGAGCAGTACTTC,CASSSGQGGTYEQYF
TRBJ2-2,.,TRBV7-9,TRBD2,TGTGCCAGCAGCTCCACTAGCGGGACGAGGTCCGGGGAGCTGTTTTTT,CASSSTSGTRSGELFF